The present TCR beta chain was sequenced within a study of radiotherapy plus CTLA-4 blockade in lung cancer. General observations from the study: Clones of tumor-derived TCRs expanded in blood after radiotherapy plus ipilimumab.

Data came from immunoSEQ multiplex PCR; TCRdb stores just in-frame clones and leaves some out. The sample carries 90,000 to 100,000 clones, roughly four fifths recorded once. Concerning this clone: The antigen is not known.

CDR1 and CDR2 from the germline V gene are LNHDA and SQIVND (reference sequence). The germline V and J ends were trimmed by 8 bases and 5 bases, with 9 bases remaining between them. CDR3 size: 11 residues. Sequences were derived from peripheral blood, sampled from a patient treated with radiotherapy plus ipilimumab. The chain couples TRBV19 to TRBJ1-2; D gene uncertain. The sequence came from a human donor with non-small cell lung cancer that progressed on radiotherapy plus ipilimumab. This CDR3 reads CASRQGYGYTF. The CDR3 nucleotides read TGTGCCAGTCGGCAAGGGTATGGCTACACCTTC.